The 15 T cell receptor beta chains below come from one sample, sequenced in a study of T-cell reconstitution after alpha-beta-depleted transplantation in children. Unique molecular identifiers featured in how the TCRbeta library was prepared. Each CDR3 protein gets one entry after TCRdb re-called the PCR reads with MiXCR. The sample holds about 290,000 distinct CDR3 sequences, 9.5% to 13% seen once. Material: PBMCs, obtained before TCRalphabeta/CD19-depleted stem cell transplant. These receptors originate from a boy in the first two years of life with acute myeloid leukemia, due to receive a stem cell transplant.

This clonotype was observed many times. This CDR3 reads CSALGTSGRSSYNEQFF. The CDR3 bases are TGCAGTGCACTGGGGACTAGCGGGAGAAGCTCCTACAATGAGCAGTTCTTC. The chain recombines TRBV20-1 with TRBJ2-1; TRBD2 agrees at 14 bases. Germline lookup yields CDR1 DFQATT and CDR2 SNEGSKA (reference sequence). The CDR3 runs 17 residues. V gave up 6 bases and J gave up 0 bases; unmatched junction bases: 7.

CDR3 sequence (DNA): TGTGCCAGCAGCTTAGTGGAGGGGGCCTACGAGCAGTACTTC. This gives the protein CASSLVEGAYEQYF. The V call is TRBV7-6, the J call TRBJ2-7; D possibly uses TRBD1 or TRBD2 (6 bases each). V was trimmed by 1 base and J by 2 bases, leaving 9 bases between them. CDR1 SGHVS and CDR2 FNYEAQ come from the germline V gene. The length of the CDR3 is 14 residues.

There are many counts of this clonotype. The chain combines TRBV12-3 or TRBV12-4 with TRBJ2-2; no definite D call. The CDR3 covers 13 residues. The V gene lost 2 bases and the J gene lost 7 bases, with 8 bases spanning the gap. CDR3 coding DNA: TGTGCCAGCAGTTTAATAGGTTACGGGGAGCTGTTTTTT. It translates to CASSLIGYGELFF.

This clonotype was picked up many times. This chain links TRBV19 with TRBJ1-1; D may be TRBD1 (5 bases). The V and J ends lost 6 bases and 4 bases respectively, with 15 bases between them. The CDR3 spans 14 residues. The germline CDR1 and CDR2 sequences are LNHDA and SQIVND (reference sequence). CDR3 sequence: CASRGQGVSTEAFF. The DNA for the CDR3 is TGTGCCAGTAGGGGTCAGGGCGTGAGCACTGAAGCTTTCTTT. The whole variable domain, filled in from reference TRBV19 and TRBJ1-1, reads DGGITQSPKYLFRKEGQNVTLSCEQNLNHDAMYWYRQDPGQGLRLIYYSQIVNDFQKGDIAEGYSVSREKKESFPLTVTSAQKNPTAFYLCASRGQGVSTEAFFGQGTRLTVV.

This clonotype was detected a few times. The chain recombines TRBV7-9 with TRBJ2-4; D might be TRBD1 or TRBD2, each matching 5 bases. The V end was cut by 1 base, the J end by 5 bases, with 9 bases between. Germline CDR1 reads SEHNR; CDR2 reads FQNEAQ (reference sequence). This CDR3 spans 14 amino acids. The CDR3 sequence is CASSLVGAENIQYF. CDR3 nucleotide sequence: TGTGCCAGCAGCTTAGTCGGGGCCGAAAACATTCAGTACTTC.

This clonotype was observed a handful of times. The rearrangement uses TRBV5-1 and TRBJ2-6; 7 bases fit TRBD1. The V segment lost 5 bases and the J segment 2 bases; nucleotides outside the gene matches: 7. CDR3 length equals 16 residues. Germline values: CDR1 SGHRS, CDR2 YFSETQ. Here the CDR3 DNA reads TGCGCCAGCAGGGACCCAACAGGGGCTGGGGCCAACGTCCTGACTTTC. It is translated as CASRDPTGAGANVLTF.

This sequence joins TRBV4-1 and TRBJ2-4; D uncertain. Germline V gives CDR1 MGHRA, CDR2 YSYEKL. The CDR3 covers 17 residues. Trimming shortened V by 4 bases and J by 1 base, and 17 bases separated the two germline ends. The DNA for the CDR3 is TGCGCCAGCAGCCGCGAAAGCTCCGGCGAGGCCAAAAACATTCAGTACTTC. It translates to CASSRESSGEAKNIQYF.

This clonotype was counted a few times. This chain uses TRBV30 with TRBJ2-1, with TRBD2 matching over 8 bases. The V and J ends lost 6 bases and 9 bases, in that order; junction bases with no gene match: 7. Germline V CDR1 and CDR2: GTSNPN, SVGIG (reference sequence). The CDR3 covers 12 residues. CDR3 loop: CACREGSFEQFF. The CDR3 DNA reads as TGTGCCTGCCGGGAGGGTTCCTTTGAGCAGTTCTTC.

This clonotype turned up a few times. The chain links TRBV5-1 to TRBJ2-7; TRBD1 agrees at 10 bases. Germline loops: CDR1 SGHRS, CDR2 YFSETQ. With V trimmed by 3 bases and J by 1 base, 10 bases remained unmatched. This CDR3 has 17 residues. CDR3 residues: CASSSSPTGGISYEQYF. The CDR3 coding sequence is TGCGCCAGCAGCTCCTCCCCGACAGGGGGCATTTCCTACGAGCAGTACTTC.

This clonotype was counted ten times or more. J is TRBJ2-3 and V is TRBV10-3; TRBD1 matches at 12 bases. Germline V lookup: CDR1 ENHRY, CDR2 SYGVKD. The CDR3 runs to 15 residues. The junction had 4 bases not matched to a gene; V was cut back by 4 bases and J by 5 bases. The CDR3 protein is CAISAGDRGRDTQYF. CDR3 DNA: TGTGCCATCAGTGCCGGGGACAGGGGGCGAGATACGCAGTATTTT.

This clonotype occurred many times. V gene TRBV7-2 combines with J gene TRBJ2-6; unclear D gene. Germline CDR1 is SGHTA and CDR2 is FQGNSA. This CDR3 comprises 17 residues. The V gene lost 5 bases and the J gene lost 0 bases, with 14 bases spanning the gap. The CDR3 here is CASSPRIVSSGANVLTF. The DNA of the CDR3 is TGTGCCAGCAGCCCCCGGATAGTTAGCTCTGGGGCCAACGTCCTGACTTTC.

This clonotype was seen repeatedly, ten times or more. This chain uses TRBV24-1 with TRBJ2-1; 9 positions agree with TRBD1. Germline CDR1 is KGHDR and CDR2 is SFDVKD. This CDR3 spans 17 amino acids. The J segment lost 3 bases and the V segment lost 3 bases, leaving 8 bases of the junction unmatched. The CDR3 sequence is CATSDPRDRVGYNEQFF. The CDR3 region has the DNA TGTGCCACCAGTGATCCGCGGGACAGGGTAGGCTACAATGAGCAGTTCTTC.

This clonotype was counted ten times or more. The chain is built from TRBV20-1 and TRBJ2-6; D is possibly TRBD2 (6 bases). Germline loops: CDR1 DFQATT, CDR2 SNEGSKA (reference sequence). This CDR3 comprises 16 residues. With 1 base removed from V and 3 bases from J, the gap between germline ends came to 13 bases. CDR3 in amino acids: CSARAGGLSGANVLTF. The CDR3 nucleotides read TGCAGTGCTAGAGCAGGAGGGTTGAGTGGGGCCAACGTCCTGACTTTC.

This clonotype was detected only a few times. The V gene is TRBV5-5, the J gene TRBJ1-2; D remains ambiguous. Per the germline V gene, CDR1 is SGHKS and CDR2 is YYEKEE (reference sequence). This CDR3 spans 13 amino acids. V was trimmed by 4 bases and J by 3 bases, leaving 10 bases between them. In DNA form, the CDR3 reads TGTGCCAGCAGCCCGGTCTGGGACTATGGCTACACCTTC. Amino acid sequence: CASSPVWDYGYTF.

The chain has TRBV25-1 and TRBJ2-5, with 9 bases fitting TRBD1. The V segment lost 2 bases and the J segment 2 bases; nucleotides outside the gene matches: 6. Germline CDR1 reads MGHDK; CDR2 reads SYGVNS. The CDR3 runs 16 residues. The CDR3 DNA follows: TGTGCCAGCAGTGAAGAGGACAGGGGTCTTCAAGAGACCCAGTACTTC. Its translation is CASSEEDRGLQETQYF. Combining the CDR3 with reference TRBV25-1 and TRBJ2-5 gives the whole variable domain EADIYQTPRYLVIGTGKKITLECSQTMGHDKMYWYQQDPGMELHLIHYSYGVNSTEKGDLSSESTVSRIRTEHFPLTLESARPSHTSQYLCASSEEDRGLQETQYFGPGTRLLVL.